This T cell receptor beta chain was obtained from a study of immune evolution from preneoplasia to lung adenocarcinoma. General study findings and limits: Normal lung had the highest top T cell clone frequencies.

Trimming removed 4 bases from V and 3 bases from J, with 15 bases in between. The CDR3 is 16 amino acids. The germline CDR1 and CDR2 sequences are ENHRY and SYGVKD. About this clone itself: No antigen is known for it.

Histologic diagnosis was independently verified by two lung pathologists. Macro-dissection enriched premalignant or tumor cells before nucleic acid extraction. Measured with immunoSEQ multiplex PCR; TCRdb has only the in-frame clones, and not every one. The table lists 9,500 to 10,000 clones, 60% to 80% of them singletons. The sequenced sample consisted of FFPE lung adenocarcinoma in situ tissue. The sequence came from a person of 80 years or more with lung adenocarcinoma. The chain employs TRBV10-3 and TRBJ1-4, with a possible D match to TRBD1 (6 bases). The CDR3 bases are TGTGCCATCAGTGGTGGACAGTTAACGGCTAATGAAAAACTGTTTTTT. The encoded protein is CAISGGQLTANEKLFF.